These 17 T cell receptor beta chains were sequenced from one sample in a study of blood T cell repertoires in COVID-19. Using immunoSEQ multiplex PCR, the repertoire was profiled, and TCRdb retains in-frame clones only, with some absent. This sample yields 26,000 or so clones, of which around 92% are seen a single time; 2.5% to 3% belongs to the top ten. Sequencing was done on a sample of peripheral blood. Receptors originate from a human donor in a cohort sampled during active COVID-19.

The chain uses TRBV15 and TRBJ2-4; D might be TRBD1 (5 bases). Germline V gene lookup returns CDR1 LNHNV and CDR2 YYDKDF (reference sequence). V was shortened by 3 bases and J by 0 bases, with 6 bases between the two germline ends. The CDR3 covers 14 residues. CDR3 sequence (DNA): TGTGCCACCAGCAGGGGGCCAGCCAAAAACATTCAGTACTTC. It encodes CATSRGPAKNIQYF. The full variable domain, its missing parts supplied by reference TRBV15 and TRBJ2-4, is DAMVIQNPRYQVTQFGKPVTLSCSQTLNHNVMYWYQQKSSQAPKLLFHYYDKDFNNEADTPDNFQSRRPNTSFCFLDIRSPGLGDTAMYLCATSRGPAKNIQYFGAGTRLSVL.

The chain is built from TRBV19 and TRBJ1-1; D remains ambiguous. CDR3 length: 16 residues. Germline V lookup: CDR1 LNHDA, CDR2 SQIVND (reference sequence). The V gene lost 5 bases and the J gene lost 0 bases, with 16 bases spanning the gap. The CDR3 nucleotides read TGTGCCAGTAGTCTAAGACACTCGACTATGAACACTGAAGCTTTCTTT. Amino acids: CASSLRHSTMNTEAFF.

As DNA, the CDR3 is TGTGCCACCAGCAGAGACTCCCGTGGCTACACCTTC. Protein product: CATSRDSRGYTF. The rearrangement uses TRBV15 and TRBJ1-2; D uncertain. The V and J ends lost 0 bases and 7 bases respectively, with 6 bases between them. CDR1 is LNHNV, CDR2 YYDKDF, per germline (reference sequence). This CDR3 has 12 amino acids. The complete variable domain, with remaining parts taken from reference TRBV15 and TRBJ1-2, reads DAMVIQNPRYQVTQFGKPVTLSCSQTLNHNVMYWYQQKSSQAPKLLFHYYDKDFNNEADTPDNFQSRRPNTSFCFLDIRSPGLGDTAMYLCATSRDSRGYTFGSGTRLTVV.

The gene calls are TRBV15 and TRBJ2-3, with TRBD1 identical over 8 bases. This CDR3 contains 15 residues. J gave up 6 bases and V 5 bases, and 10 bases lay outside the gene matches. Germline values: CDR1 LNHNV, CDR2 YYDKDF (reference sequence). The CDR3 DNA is TGTGCCACCAGCCCCGACAGGGGAGCTTCGGATACGCAGTATTTT. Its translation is CATSPDRGASDTQYF.

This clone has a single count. The CDR3 bases are TGTGCCAGCAGCCTCTTCGGACAGGCCAATCAGCCCCAGCATTTT. It codes for CASSLFGQANQPQHF. V gene TRBV21-1 combines with J gene TRBJ1-5; the D call of TRBD1 is as the table states it, not checked on the DNA. TRBV21-1 represents a pseudogene. The CDR3 is 15 amino acids.

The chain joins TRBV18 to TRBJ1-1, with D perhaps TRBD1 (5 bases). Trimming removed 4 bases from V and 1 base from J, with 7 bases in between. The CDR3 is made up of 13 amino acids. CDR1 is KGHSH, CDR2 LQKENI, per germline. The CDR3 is CASSQTGNTEAFF. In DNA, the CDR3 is TGTGCCAGCTCACAAACAGGGAACACTGAAGCTTTCTTT.

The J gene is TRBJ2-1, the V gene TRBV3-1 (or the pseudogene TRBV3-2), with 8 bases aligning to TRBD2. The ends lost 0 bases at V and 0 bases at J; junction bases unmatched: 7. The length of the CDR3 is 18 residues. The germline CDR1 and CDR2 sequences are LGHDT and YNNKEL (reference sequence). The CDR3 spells CASSQDSPSGSSYNEQFF. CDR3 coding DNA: TGTGCCAGCAGCCAAGATAGCCCCAGCGGGAGCTCCTACAATGAGCAGTTCTTC.

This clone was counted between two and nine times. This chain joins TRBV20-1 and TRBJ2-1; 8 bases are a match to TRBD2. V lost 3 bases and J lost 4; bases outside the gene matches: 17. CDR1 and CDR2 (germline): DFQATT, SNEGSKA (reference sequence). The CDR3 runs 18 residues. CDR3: CSASSAGEGSGRYNEQFF. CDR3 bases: TGCAGTGCTAGTTCAGCGGGGGAAGGTTCGGGGAGATACAATGAGCAGTTCTTC.

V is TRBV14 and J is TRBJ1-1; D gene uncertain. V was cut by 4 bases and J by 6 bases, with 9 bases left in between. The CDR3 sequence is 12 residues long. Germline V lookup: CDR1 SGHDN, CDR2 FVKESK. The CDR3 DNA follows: TGTGCCAGCAGCCCTTTCGGGGCTGAAGCTTTCTTT. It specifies CASSPFGAEAFF.

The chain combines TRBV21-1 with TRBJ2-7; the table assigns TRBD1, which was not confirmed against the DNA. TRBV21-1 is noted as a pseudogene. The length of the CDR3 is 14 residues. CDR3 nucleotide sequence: TGTGCCAGCAGCAAGTGGCAGGGCGTCTACGAGCAGTACGTC. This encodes CASSKWQGVYEQYV.

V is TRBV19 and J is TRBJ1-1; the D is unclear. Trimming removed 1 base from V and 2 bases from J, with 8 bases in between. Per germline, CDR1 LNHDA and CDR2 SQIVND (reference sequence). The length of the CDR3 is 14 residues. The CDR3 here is CASSIGGSNTEAFF. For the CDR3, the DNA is TGTGCCAGTAGTATAGGTGGCTCCAACACTGAAGCTTTCTTT.

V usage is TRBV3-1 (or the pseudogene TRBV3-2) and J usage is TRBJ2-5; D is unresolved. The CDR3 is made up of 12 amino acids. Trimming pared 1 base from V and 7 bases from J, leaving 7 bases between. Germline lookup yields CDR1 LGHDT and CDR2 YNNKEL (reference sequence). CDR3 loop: CASSQARRTQYF. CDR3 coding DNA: TGTGCCAGCAGCCAAGCTAGGAGGACCCAGTACTTC.

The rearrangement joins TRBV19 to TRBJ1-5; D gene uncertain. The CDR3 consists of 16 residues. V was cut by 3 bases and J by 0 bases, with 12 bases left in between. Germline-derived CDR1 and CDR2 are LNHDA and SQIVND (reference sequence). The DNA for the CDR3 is TGTGCCAGTAGTATCGGGAGCCCTAATAGCAATCAGCCCCAGCATTTT. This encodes CASSIGSPNSNQPQHF.

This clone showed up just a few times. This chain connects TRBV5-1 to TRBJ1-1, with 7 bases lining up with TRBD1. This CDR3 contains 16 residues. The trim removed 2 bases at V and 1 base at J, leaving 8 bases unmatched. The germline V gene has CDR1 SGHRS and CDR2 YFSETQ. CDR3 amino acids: CASSLQGIGGNTEAFF. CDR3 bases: TGCGCCAGCAGCTTACAGGGGATTGGGGGGAACACTGAAGCTTTCTTT. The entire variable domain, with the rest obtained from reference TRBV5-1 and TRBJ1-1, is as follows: KAGVTQTPRYLIKTRGQQVTLSCSPISGHRSVSWYQQTPGQGLQFLFEYFSETQRNKGNFPGRFSGRQFSNSRSEMNVSTLELGDSALYLCASSLQGIGGNTEAFFGQGTRLTVV.

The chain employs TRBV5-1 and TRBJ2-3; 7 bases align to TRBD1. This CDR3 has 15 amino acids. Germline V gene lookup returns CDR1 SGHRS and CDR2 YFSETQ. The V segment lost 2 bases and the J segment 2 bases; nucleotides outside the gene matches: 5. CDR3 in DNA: TGCGCCAGCAGCTTCCGGGACAGTTACACAGATACGCAGTATTTT. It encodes CASSFRDSYTDTQYF.

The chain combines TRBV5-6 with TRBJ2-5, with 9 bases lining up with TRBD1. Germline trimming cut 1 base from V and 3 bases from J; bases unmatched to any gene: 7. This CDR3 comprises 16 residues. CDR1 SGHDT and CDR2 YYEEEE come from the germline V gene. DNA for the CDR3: TGTGCCAGCAGCTTGAAAAAGACAGGGGGGGAAGAGACCCAGTACTTC. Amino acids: CASSLKKTGGEETQYF.

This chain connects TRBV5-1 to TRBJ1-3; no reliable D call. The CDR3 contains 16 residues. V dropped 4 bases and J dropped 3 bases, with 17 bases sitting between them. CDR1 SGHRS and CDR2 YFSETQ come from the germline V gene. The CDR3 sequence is CASSLRGVLDGNTIYF. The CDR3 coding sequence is TGCGCCAGCAGCCTTCGGGGAGTTCTTGATGGAAACACCATATATTTT.